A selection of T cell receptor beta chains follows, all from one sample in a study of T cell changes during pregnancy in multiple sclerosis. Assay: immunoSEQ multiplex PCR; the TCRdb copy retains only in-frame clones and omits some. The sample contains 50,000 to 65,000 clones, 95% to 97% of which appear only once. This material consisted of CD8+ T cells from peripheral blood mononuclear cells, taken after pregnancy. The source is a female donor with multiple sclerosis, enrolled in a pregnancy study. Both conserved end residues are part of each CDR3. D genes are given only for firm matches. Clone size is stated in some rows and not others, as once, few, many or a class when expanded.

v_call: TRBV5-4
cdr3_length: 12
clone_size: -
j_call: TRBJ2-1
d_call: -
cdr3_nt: TGTGCCAGCATATCAGGTGGCAATGAGCAGTTCTTC
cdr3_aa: CASISGGNEQFF

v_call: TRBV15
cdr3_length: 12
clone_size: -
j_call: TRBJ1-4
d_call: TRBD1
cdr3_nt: TGTGCCACCAGCAGAGGGGACAGGGAACTGTTTTTT
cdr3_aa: CATSRGDRELFF

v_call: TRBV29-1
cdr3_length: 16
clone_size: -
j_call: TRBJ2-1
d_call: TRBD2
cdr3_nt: TGCAGCGTTGAAGGAGCGGGAGAGGGGTCCTACAATGAGCAGTTCTTC
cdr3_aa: CSVEGAGEGSYNEQFF

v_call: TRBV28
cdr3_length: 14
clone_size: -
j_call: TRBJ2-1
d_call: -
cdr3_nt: TGTGCCAGCAACCTGGACAGCAGGTACAATGAGCAGTTCTTC
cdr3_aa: CASNLDSRYNEQFF

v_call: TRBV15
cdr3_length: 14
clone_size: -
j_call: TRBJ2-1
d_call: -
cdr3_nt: TGTGCCACCAGTGATGGCGTCGACATCAATGAGCAGTTCTTC
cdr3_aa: CATSDGVDINEQFF

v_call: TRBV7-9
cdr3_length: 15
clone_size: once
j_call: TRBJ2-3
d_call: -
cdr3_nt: TGTGCCAGCAACACGCCGTCTCCGCTCACAGATACGCAGTATTTT
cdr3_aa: CASNTPSPLTDTQYF

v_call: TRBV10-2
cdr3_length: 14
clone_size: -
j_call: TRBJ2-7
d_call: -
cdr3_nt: TGCGCCAGCAGTGAGGGTCTAGCGACCTACGAGCAGTACTTC
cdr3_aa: CASSEGLATYEQYF

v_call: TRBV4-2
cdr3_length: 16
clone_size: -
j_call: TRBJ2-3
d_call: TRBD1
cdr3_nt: TGTGCCAGCAGCCAAGACGGGACAGCAAACACAGATACGCAGTATTTT
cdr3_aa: CASSQDGTANTDTQYF

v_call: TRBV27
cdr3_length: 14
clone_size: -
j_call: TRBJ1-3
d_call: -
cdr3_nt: TGTGCCAGCAGTCCCACTAACCCGGGAAACACCATATATTTT
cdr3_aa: CASSPTNPGNTIYF

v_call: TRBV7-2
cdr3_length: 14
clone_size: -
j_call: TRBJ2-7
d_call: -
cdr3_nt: TGTGCCAGCAGCTTAACCTTAGCTTTCTACGAGCAGTACTTC
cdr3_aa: CASSLTLAFYEQYF

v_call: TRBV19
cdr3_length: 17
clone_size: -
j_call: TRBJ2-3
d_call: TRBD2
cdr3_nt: TGTGCCAGTAGTAGCCCTATGACTAGCGGGACCCCAGATACGCAGTATTTT
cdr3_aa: CASSSPMTSGTPDTQYF

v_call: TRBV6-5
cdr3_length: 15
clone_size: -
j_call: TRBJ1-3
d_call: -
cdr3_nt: TGTGCCAGCAGTTACGGGTCCCAGGGTGGAAACACCATATATTTT
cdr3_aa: CASSYGSQGGNTIYF

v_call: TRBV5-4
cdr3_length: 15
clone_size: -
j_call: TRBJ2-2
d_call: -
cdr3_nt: TGTGCCAGCAGCTCCTCCGGACAAGACACCGGGGAGCTGTTTTTT
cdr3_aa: CASSSSGQDTGELFF

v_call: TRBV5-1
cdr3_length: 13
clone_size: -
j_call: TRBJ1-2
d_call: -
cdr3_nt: TGCGCCAGCAGCCGCCCAGGGGTGGATGGCTACACCTTC
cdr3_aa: CASSRPGVDGYTF

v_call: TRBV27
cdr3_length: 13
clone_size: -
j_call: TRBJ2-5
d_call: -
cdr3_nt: TGTGCCAGCAGTTTAGGGGCCGGGGAGACCCAGTACTTC
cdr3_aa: CASSLGAGETQYF

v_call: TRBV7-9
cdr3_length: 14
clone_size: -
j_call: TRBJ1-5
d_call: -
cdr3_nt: TGTGCCAGCAGCTTAAGCGGAGGCAATCAGCCCCAGCATTTT
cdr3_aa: CASSLSGGNQPQHF

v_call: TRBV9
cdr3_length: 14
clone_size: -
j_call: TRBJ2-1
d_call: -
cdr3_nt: TGTGCCAGCAGCATACCGGGACTCGACAATGAGCAGTTCTTC
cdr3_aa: CASSIPGLDNEQFF

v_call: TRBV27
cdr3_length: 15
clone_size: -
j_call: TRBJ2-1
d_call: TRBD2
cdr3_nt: TGTGCCACCACCACCGGGACTAGCGGGATCTATGAGCAGTTCTTC
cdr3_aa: CATTTGTSGIYEQFF

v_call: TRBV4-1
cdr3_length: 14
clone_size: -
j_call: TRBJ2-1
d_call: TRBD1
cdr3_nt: TGCGCCAGCAGCTACCGGGACAGGTACAATGAGCAGTTCTTC
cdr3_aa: CASSYRDRYNEQFF

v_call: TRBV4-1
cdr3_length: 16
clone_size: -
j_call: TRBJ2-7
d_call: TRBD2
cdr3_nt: TGCGCCAGCAGCCACATACTGACTAGCGGGTCCTACGAGCAGTACTTC
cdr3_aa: CASSHILTSGSYEQYF

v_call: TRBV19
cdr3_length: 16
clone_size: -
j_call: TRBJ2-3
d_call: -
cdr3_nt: TGTGCCAGTAGCCGCCGGACGGACATCTCCACAGATACGCAGTATTTT
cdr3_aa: CASSRRTDISTDTQYF

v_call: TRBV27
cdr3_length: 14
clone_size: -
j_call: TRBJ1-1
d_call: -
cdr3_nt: TGTGCCAGCAGTCTAGGAGGGGTGAACACTGAAGCTTTCTTT
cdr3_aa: CASSLGGVNTEAFF

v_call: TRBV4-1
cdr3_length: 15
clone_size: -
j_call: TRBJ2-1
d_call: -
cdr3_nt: TGCGCCAGCAGCCAAGCTAGCGCCGGCTACAATGAGCAGTTCTTC
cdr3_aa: CASSQASAGYNEQFF

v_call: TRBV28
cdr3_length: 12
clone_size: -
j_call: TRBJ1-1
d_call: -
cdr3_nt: TGTGCCAGCGGTACATGGAACACTGAAGCTTTCTTT
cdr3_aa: CASGTWNTEAFF

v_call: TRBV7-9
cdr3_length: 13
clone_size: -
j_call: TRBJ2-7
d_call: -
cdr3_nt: TGTGCCAGCAGCTTAGGGGGACTGCACGAGCAGTACTTC
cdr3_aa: CASSLGGLHEQYF

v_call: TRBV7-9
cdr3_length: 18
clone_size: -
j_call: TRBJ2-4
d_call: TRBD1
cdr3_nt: TGTGCCAGCCAACACATTGGGACAGCAGATCTAGCCAAAAACATTCAGTACTTC
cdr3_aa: CASQHIGTADLAKNIQYF

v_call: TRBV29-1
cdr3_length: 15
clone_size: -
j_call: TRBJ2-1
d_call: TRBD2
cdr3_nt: TGCAGCTTGGGCTTTAGCGGGAGGGCCTCAAATGAGCAGTTCTTC
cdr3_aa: CSLGFSGRASNEQFF

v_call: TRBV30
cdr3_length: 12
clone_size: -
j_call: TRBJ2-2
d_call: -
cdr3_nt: TGTGCCTGGGGGCCTCTCACCGGGGAGCTGTTTTTT
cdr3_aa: CAWGPLTGELFF

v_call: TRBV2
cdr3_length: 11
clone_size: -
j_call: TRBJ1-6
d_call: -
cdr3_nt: TGTGCCAGCAGTCCGAATTCACCCCTCCACTTT
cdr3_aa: CASSPNSPLHF

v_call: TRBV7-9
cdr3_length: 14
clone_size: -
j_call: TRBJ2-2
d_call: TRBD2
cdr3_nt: TGTGCCAGCAGAGGGGGACTAGCTATCGGGGAGCTGTTTTTT
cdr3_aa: CASRGGLAIGELFF

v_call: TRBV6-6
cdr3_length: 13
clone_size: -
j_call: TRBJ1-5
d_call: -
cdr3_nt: TGTGCCAGCAGTTACGGAGGGGTTCAGCCCCAGCATTTT
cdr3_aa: CASSYGGVQPQHF

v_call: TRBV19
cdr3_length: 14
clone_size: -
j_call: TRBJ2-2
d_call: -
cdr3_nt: TGTGCCAGTAGTTTGGTCGGAGGGGCCGGGGAGCTGTTTTTT
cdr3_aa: CASSLVGGAGELFF

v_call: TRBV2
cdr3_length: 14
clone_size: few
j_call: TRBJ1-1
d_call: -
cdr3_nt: TGTGCCAGCAGTGAAATCCCGGGGGACACTGAAGCTTTCTTT
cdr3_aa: CASSEIPGDTEAFF

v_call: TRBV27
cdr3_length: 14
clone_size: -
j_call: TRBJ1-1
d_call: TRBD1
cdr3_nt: TGTGCCAGCAGTGACAGGGGGGTGAACACTGAAGCTTTCTTT
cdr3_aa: CASSDRGVNTEAFF

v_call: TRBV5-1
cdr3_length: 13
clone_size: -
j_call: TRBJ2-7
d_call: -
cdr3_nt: TGCGCCAGCAGTTTCAACTCGGACTACGAGCAGTACTTC
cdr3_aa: CASSFNSDYEQYF

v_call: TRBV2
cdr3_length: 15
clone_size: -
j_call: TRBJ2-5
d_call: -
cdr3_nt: TGTGCCAGCAGTGATAGCAGGGGCTCCCAAGAGACCCAGTACTTC
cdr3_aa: CASSDSRGSQETQYF

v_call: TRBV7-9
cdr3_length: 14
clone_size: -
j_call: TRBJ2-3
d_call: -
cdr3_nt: TGTGCCAGCAGCTTACAACTAAGCACAGATACGCAGTATTTT
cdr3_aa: CASSLQLSTDTQYF

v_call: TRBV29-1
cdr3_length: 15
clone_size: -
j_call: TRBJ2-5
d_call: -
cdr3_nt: TGCAGCGTTGAACCCAGGGGGCGGGGGGGGGAGACCCAGTACTTC
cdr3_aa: CSVEPRGRGGETQYF

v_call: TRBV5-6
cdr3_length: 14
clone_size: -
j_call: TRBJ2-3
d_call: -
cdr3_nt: TGTGCCAGCAGCCCTCCCGACAAAGCAGATACGCAGTATTTT
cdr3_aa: CASSPPDKADTQYF

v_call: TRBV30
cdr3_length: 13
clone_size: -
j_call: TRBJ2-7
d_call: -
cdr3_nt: TGTGCCTGGAGTGTAAGCGGCCCCTACGAGCAGTACTTC
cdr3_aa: CAWSVSGPYEQYF

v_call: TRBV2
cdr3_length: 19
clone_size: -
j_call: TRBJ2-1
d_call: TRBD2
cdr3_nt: TGTGCCAGCAGTGAATCGAGCGGGAGGCCCTTGGGGGGATACAATGAGCAGTTCTTC
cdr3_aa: CASSESSGRPLGGYNEQFF